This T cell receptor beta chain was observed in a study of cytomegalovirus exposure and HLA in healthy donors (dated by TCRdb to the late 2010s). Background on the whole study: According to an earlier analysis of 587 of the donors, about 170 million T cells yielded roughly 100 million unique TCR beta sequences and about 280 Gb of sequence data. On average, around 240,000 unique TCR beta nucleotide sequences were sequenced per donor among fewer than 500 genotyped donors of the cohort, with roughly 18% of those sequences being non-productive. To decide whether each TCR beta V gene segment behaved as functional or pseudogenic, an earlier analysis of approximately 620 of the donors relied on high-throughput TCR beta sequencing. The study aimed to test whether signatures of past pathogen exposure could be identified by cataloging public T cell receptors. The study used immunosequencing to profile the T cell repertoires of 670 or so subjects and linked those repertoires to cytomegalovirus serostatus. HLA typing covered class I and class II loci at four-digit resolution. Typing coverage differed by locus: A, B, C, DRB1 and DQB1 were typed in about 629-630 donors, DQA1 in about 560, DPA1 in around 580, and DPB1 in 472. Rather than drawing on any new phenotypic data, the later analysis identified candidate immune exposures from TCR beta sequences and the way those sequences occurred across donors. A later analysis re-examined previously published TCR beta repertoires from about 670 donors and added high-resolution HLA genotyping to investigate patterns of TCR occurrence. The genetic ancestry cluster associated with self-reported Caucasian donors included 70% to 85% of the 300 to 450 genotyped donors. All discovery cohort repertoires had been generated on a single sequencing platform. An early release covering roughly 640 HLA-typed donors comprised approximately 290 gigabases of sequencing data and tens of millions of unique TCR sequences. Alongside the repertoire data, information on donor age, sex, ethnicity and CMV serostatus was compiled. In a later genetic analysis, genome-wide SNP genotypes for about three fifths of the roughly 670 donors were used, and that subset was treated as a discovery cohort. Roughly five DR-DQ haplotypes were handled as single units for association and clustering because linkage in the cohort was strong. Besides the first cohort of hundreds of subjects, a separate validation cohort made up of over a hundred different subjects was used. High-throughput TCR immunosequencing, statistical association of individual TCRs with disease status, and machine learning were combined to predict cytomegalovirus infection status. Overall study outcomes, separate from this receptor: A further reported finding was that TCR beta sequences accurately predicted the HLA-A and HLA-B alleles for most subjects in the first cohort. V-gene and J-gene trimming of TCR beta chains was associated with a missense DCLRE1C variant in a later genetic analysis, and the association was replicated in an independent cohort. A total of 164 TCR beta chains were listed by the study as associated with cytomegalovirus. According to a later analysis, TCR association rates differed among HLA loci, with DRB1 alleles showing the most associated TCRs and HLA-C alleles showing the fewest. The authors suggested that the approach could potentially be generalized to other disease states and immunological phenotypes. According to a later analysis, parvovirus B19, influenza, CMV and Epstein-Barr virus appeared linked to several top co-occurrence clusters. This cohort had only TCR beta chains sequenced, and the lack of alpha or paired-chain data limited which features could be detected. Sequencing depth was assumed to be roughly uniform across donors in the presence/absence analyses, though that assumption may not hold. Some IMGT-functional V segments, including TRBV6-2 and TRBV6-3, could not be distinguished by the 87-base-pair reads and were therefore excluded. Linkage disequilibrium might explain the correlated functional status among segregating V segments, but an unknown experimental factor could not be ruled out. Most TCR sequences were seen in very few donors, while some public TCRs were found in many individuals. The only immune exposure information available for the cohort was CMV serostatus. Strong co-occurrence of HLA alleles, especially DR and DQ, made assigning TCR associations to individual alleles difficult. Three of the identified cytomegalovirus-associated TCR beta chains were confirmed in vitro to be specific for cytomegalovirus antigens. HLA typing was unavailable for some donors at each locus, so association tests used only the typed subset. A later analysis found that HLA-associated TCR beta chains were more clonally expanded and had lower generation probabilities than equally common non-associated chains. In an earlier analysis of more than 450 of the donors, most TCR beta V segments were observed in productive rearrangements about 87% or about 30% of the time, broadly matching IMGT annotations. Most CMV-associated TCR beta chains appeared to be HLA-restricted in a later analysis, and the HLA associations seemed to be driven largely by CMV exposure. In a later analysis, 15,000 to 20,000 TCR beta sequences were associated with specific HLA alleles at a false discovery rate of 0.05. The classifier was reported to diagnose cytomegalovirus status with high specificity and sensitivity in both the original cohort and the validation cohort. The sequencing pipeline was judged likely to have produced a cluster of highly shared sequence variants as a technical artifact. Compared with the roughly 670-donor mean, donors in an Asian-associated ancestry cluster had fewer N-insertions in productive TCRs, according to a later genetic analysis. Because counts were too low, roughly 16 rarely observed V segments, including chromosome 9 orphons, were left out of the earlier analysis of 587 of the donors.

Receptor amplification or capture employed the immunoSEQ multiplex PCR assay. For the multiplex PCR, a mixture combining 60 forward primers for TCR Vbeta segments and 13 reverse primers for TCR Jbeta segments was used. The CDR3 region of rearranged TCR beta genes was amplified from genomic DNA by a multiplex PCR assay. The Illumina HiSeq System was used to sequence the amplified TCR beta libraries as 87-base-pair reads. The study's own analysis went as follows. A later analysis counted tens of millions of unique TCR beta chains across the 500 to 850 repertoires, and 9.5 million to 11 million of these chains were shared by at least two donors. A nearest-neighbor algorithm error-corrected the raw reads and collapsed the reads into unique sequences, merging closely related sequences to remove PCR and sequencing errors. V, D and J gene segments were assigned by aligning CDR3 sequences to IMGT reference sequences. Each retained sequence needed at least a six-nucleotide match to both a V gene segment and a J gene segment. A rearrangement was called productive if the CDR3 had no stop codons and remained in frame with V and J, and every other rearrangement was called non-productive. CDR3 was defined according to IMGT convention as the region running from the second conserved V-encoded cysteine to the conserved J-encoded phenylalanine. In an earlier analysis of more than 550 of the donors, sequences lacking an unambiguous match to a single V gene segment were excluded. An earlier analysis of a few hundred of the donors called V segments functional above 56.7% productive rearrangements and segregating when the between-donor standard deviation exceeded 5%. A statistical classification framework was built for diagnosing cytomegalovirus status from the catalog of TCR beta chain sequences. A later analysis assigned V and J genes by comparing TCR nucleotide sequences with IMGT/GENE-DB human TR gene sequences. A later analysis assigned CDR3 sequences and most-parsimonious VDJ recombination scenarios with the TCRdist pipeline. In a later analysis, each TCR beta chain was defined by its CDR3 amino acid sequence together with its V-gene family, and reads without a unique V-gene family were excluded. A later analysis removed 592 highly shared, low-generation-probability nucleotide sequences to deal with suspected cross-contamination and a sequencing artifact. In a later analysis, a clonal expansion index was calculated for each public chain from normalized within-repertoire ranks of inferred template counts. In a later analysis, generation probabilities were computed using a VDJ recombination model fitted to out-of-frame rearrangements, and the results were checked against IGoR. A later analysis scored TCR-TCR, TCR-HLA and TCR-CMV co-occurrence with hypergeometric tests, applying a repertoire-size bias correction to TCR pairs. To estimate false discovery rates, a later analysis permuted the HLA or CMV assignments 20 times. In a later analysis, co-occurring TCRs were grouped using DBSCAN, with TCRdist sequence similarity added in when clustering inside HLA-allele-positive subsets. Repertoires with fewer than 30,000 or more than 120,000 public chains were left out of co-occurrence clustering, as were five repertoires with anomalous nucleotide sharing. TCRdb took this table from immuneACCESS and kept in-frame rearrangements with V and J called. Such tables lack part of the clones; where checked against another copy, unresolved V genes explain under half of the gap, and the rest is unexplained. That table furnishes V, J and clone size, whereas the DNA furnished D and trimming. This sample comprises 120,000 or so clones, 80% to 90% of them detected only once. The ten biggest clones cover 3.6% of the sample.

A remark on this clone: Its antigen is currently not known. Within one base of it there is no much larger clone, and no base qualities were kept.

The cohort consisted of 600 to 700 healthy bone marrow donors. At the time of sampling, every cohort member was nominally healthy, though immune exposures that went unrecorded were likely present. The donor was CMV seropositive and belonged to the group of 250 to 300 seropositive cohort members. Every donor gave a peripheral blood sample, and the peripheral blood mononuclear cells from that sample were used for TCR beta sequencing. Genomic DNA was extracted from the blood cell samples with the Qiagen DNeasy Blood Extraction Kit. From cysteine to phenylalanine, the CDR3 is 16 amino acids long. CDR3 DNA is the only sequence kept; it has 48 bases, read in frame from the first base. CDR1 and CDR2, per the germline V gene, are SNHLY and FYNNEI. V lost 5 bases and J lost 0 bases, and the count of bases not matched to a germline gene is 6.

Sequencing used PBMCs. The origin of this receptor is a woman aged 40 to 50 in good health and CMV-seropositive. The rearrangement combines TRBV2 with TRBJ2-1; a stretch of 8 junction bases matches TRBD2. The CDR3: CASSPQTSGSYNEQFF. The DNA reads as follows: TGTGCCAGCAGTCCACAAACTAGCGGCTCCTACAATGAGCAGTTCTTC.